This TCR beta chain stems from a study of glioma-infiltrating T cells. The CDR3 extends over 13 amino acids. CDR1 and CDR2 (germline): SQVTM, ANQGSEA. Deletions cut 4 bases from V and 0 bases from J, with 8 bases between. TCR alpha and beta CDR3 regions were amplified from RNA using iRepertoire nested multiplex PCR. TCRdb analysed the multiplex PCR reads with MiXCR anew, one entry per CDR3 protein. The sample yields around 170,000 distinct CDR3 sequences, about 47% seen once. Study observations and caveats: CDR3 overlap between tissue and blood was very small. Above-expected tissue-blood divergence occurred in all gliomas, most in low-grade ones.

Comment on this clonotype: The antigen is not known. A much larger clone differs by one base, so this may be a read error.

The origin of this receptor is a human donor with low-grade glioma or glioblastoma, undergoing nonglioma brain surgery, or in good health (not recorded which). The chain employs TRBV29-1 and TRBJ2-3; D might be TRBD1 or TRBD2, each matching 5 bases. The sequenced material came from glioma tissue, nonneoplastic brain tissue, or PBMCs (not recorded which). This CDR3 reads CSVVGESTDTQYF. Written as DNA, the CDR3 is TGCAGCGTTGTAGGGGAGAGCACAGATACGCAGTATTTT.